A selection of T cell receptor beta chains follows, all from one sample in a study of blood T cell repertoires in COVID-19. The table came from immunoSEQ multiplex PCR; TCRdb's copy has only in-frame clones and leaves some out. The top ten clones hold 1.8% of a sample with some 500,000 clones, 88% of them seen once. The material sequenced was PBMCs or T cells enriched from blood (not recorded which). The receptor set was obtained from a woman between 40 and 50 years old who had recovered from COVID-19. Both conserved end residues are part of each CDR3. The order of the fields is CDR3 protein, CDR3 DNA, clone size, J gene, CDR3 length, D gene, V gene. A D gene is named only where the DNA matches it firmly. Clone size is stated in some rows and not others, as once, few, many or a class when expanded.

CDR3aa: CASSQRLAGAGEQFF
CDR3nt: TGTGCCAGCAGCCAACGGCTAGCGGGAGCCGGTGAGCAGTTCTTC
abundance: -
j_gene: TRBJ2-1
len: 15
d_gene: TRBD2
v_gene: TRBV14

CDR3aa: CASSSPPVAGEQYF
CDR3nt: TGTGCCAGCAGTTCCCCCCCAGTAGCGGGCGAGCAGTACTTC
abundance: -
j_gene: TRBJ2-7
len: 14
d_gene: TRBD2
v_gene: TRBV6-2/TRBV6-3

CDR3aa: CASRGTGRQYEQYF
CDR3nt: TGTGCCAGCAGAGGGACAGGGCGACAGTACGAGCAGTACTTC
abundance: -
j_gene: TRBJ2-7
len: 14
d_gene: TRBD1
v_gene: TRBV2

CDR3aa: CASSSLTGINYGYTF
CDR3nt: TGTGCCAGCAGCTCGTTGACAGGGATAAACTATGGCTACACCTTC
abundance: -
j_gene: TRBJ1-2
len: 15
d_gene: TRBD1
v_gene: TRBV5-8

CDR3aa: CASLGQAGGYTF
CDR3nt: TGTGCCAGCTTGGGACAGGCGGGTGGCTACACCTTC
abundance: -
j_gene: TRBJ1-2
len: 12
d_gene: TRBD1
v_gene: TRBV7-9

CDR3aa: CASSLGQGSETQYF
CDR3nt: TGCGCCAGCAGCTTGGGACAGGGTTCAGAGACCCAGTACTTC
abundance: -
j_gene: TRBJ2-5
len: 14
d_gene: TRBD1
v_gene: TRBV5-1

CDR3aa: CASSSQGANEQYF
CDR3nt: TGCGCCAGCAGCTCACAGGGGGCGAACGAGCAGTACTTC
abundance: -
j_gene: TRBJ2-7
len: 13
d_gene: TRBD1
v_gene: TRBV5-1

CDR3aa: CASRGASETQYF
CDR3nt: TGTGCCAGCAGGGGGGCATCAGAGACCCAGTACTTC
abundance: -
j_gene: TRBJ2-5
len: 12
d_gene: -
v_gene: TRBV2

CDR3aa: CASSPDPGLAGLTGELFF
CDR3nt: TGTGCCAGCAGCCCAGACCCGGGACTAGCGGGACTCACCGGGGAGCTGTTTTTT
abundance: -
j_gene: TRBJ2-2
len: 18
d_gene: TRBD2
v_gene: TRBV9

CDR3aa: CASSTGFGSNTEAFF
CDR3nt: TGTGCCAGCAGTACAGGGTTCGGATCGAACACTGAAGCTTTCTTT
abundance: -
j_gene: TRBJ1-1
len: 15
d_gene: -
v_gene: TRBV6-5

CDR3aa: CASSATSGRVHEQYF
CDR3nt: TGTGCCAGCAGCGCAACTAGCGGGAGAGTCCACGAGCAGTACTTC
abundance: -
j_gene: TRBJ2-7
len: 15
d_gene: TRBD2
v_gene: TRBV9

CDR3aa: CASRTGEERQPQHF
CDR3nt: TGTGCCAGTCGGACAGGGGAGGAAAGGCAGCCCCAGCATTTT
abundance: -
j_gene: TRBJ1-5
len: 14
d_gene: TRBD1
v_gene: TRBV6-5

CDR3aa: CASSPPPGLAGGRGADTQYF
CDR3nt: TGTGCCAGTAGTCCCCCTCCGGGACTAGCGGGAGGGCGGGGGGCAGATACGCAGTATTTT
abundance: -
j_gene: TRBJ2-3
len: 20
d_gene: TRBD2
v_gene: TRBV19

CDR3aa: CASSPVQGGAGANVLTF
CDR3nt: TGTGCCAGCTCACCCGTCCAGGGGGGAGCTGGGGCCAACGTCCTGACTTTC
abundance: -
j_gene: TRBJ2-6
len: 17
d_gene: -
v_gene: TRBV18

CDR3aa: CASSRTGQGGSYEQYF
CDR3nt: TGTGCCAGCAGCCGCACGGGACAGGGTGGCTCCTACGAGCAGTACTTC
abundance: -
j_gene: TRBJ2-7
len: 16
d_gene: TRBD1
v_gene: TRBV11-3

CDR3aa: CATSRDLEGGYTF
CDR3nt: TGTGCCACCAGCAGAGATTTGGAGGGCGGCTACACCTTC
abundance: -
j_gene: TRBJ1-2
len: 13
d_gene: -
v_gene: TRBV15

CDR3aa: CAWSEGTSEETQYF
CDR3nt: TGTGCCTGGAGTGAAGGTACTAGCGAGGAGACCCAGTACTTC
abundance: -
j_gene: TRBJ2-5
len: 14
d_gene: TRBD2
v_gene: TRBV30

CDR3aa: CASSPPGQDLLKQYF
CDR3nt: TGTGCCAGCTCACCACCGGGACAGGACCTTCTGAAGCAGTACTTC
abundance: -
j_gene: TRBJ2-7
len: 15
d_gene: TRBD1
v_gene: TRBV18

CDR3aa: CASKPNGEQYF
CDR3nt: TGTGCCAGCAAACCAAACGGCGAGCAGTACTTC
abundance: -
j_gene: TRBJ2-7
len: 11
d_gene: -
v_gene: TRBV3-1/TRBV3-2

CDR3aa: CASTGQGYYGYTF
CDR3nt: TGTGCCAGCACGGGACAGGGCTACTATGGCTACACCTTC
abundance: -
j_gene: TRBJ1-2
len: 13
d_gene: TRBD1
v_gene: TRBV11-3

CDR3aa: CASSRKTTGVYNSPLHF
CDR3nt: TGCGCCAGCAGCCGAAAAACGACAGGGGTCTATAATTCACCCCTCCACTTT
abundance: -
j_gene: TRBJ1-6
len: 17
d_gene: TRBD1
v_gene: TRBV4-3

CDR3aa: CASSPQGGGGYTF
CDR3nt: TGCGCCAGCAGCCCCCAGGGGGGTGGCGGCTACACCTTC
abundance: -
j_gene: TRBJ1-2
len: 13
d_gene: TRBD1
v_gene: TRBV5-1

CDR3aa: CASSQKAGKNEKLFF
CDR3nt: TGCGCCAGCAGCCAGAAGGCAGGGAAGAATGAAAAACTGTTTTTT
abundance: -
j_gene: TRBJ1-4
len: 15
d_gene: -
v_gene: TRBV4-3

CDR3aa: CASSSFGQATNEKLFF
CDR3nt: TGTGCCAGCTCATCTTTCGGACAGGCAACTAATGAAAAACTGTTTTTT
abundance: -
j_gene: TRBJ1-4
len: 16
d_gene: TRBD1
v_gene: TRBV18

CDR3aa: CASSTPGGAIEKLFF
CDR3nt: TGTGCCAGTAGTACCCCAGGGGGCGCGATTGAAAAACTGTTTTTT
abundance: -
j_gene: TRBJ1-4
len: 15
d_gene: TRBD1
v_gene: TRBV19

CDR3aa: CATSDWSSGGTGFDGYTF
CDR3nt: TGTGCCACCAGTGATTGGTCGTCAGGGGGCACAGGATTTGATGGCTACACCTTC
abundance: -
j_gene: TRBJ1-2
len: 18
d_gene: TRBD1
v_gene: TRBV24-1

CDR3aa: CASSASITNQPQHF
CDR3nt: TGTGCCAGCAGCGCGTCGATAACTAATCAGCCCCAGCATTTT
abundance: -
j_gene: TRBJ1-5
len: 14
d_gene: -
v_gene: TRBV9

CDR3aa: CASSFSNPGQGNYGYTF
CDR3nt: TGTGCCAGCAGCTTCTCCAACCCGGGACAGGGAAACTATGGCTACACCTTC
abundance: -
j_gene: TRBJ1-2
len: 17
d_gene: TRBD1
v_gene: TRBV7-2

CDR3aa: CASTDKAGVMVAFF
CDR3nt: TGTGCCAGTACCGACAAGGCAGGGGTGATGGTAGCTTTCTTT
abundance: -
j_gene: TRBJ1-1
len: 14
d_gene: -
v_gene: TRBV19

CDR3aa: CAWDIKGLGSLRKYF
CDR3nt: TGTGCCTGGGACATCAAGGGACTGGGATCGTTGAGAAAGTACTTC
abundance: -
j_gene: TRBJ2-7
len: 15
d_gene: -
v_gene: TRBV30

CDR3aa: CASSLDSDTQYF
CDR3nt: TGTGCCAGCAGCTTAGACTCAGATACGCAGTATTTT
abundance: -
j_gene: TRBJ2-3
len: 12
d_gene: -
v_gene: TRBV7-8

CDR3aa: CSVTTGGGMNTEAFF
CDR3nt: TGCAGCGTCACTACAGGGGGCGGAATGAACACTGAAGCTTTCTTT
abundance: -
j_gene: TRBJ1-1
len: 15
d_gene: TRBD1
v_gene: TRBV29-1

CDR3aa: CASSLERVGNTIYF
CDR3nt: TGTGCCAGCAGCTTGGAGAGGGTAGGAAACACCATATATTTT
abundance: -
j_gene: TRBJ1-3
len: 14
d_gene: -
v_gene: TRBV7-9

CDR3aa: CASSGSSRDSMNEAFF
CDR3nt: TGTGCCAGCAGCGGTTCCAGCAGGGACAGTATGAATGAAGCTTTCTTT
abundance: once
j_gene: TRBJ1-1
len: 16
d_gene: TRBD1
v_gene: TRBV9

CDR3aa: CSARDVFGYTF
CDR3nt: TGCAGTGCTAGAGATGTCTTCGGCTACACCTTC
abundance: -
j_gene: TRBJ1-2
len: 11
d_gene: -
v_gene: TRBV20-1

CDR3aa: CASSLRQANYGYTF
CDR3nt: TGCGCCAGCAGCTTGAGACAAGCTAACTATGGCTACACCTTC
abundance: -
j_gene: TRBJ1-2
len: 14
d_gene: -
v_gene: TRBV5-1

CDR3aa: CASSKWHRPNTEAFF
CDR3nt: TGTGCCAGCAGTAAGTGGCACAGACCGAACACTGAAGCTTTCTTT
abundance: -
j_gene: TRBJ1-1
len: 15
d_gene: -
v_gene: TRBV28

CDR3aa: CASSLETGGKQPQHF
CDR3nt: TGCGCCAGCAGCTTGGAGACAGGGGGCAAACAGCCCCAGCATTTT
abundance: -
j_gene: TRBJ1-5
len: 15
d_gene: TRBD1
v_gene: TRBV5-1

CDR3aa: CASTRRAGGWSYEQYF
CDR3nt: TGTGCCAGCACCAGAAGAGCAGGGGGTTGGTCCTACGAGCAGTACTTC
abundance: -
j_gene: TRBJ2-7
len: 16
d_gene: TRBD1
v_gene: TRBV6-6